This T cell receptor (beta chain) was observed in a study of early T cells in non-severe SARS-CoV-2 infection. From germline, CDR1 is MNHEY and CDR2 SMNVEV (reference sequence). The V end lost 2 bases, the J end lost 0 bases, and 14 bases lay between the germline ends. The CDR3 is 18 amino acids. This clonotype was found a few times. TCRdb reprocessed the 5' RACE reads with MiXCR, giving one entry per CDR3 protein. The sample consists of about 50,000 distinct CDR3 sequences, roughly 10% of them appearing once. The sample comprised whole blood. The chain recombines TRBV27 with TRBJ2-6; D may be TRBD2 (5 bases). The receptor's source is an adult who was a healthcare worker with PCR-confirmed SARS-CoV-2 infection or an uninfected control (not recorded which). The DNA of the CDR3 is TGTGCCAGCAGTTTAGTCGGGGTTGGGAGCTCTGGGGCCAACGTCCTGACTTTC. Translation: CASSLVGVGSSGANVLTF.